This T cell receptor beta chain was sequenced for a study of CD8 T cells in ankylosing spondylitis. The study, taken as a whole, reports: Within ankylosing spondylitis blood, a TCR beta motif made up of roughly eight highly homologous variants appeared to be characteristic.

In TCRdb, the 5' RACE reads were re-called with MiXCR into one record per CDR3 protein. Among fewer than 550,000 distinct CDR3 sequences listed, under 5.5% were seen once. This clonotype was seen at least ten times. The antigen remains unidentified. The CDR3 totals 11 residues. The V and J ends lost 6 bases and 8 bases respectively, with 10 bases between them. Germline values: CDR1 MNHEY, CDR2 SVGEGT. The material sequenced was blood, either unsorted or a sorted T cell fraction (not recorded which). This clonotype was obtained from a male donor with ankylosing spondylitis. V and J are TRBV6-2 or TRBV6-3 and TRBJ1-2, with D possibly TRBD1 on 5 matching bases. Written as DNA, the CDR3 is TGTGCCAGCAGCCAGGGATACGGCTACACCTTC. This encodes CASSQGYGYTF.